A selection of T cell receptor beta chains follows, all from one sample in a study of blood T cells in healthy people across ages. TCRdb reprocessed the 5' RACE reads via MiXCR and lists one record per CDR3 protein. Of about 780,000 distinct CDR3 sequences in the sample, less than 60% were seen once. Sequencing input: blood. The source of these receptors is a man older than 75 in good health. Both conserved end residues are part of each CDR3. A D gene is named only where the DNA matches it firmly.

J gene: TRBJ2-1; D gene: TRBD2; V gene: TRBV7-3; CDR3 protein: CASSRGVAENEQFF
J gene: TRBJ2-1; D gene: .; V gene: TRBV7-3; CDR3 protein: CASSSAPSSYNEQFF
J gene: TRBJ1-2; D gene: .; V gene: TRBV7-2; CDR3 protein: CASSLGASNYGYTF
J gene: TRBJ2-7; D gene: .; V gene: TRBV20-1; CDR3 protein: CSAREIQGYEQYF
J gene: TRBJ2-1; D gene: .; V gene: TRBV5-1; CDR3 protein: CASSVPLDRVEQFF
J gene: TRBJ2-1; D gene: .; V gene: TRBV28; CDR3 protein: CASRGEVYNEQFF
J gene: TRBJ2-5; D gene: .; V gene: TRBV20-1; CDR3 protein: CSAELETQYF
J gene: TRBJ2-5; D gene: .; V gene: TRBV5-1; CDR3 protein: CASSLRDSGALGTQYF
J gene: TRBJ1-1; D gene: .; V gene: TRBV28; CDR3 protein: CATRTDLNTEAFF
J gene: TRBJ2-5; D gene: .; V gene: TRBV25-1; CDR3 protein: CASSKTAYQETQYF
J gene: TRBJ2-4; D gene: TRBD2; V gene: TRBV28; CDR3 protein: CASSFTPTSGGGLAKNIQYF
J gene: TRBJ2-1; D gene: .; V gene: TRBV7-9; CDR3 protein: CASSLFTGNNEQFF
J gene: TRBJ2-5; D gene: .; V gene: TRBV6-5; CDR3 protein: CASSYQLGPETQYF
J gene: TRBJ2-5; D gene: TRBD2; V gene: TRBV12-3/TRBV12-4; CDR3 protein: CASSKTSGSSWGQEAQYF
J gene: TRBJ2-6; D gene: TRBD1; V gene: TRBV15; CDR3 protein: CATSKNRGLGANVLTF
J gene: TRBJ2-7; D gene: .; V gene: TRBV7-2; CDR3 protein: CASSLVGAYEQYF
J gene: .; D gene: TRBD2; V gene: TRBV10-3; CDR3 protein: CAISRTSLAGGLYEQYF
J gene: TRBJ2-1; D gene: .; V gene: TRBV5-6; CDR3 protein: CASSLQGPNEQFF